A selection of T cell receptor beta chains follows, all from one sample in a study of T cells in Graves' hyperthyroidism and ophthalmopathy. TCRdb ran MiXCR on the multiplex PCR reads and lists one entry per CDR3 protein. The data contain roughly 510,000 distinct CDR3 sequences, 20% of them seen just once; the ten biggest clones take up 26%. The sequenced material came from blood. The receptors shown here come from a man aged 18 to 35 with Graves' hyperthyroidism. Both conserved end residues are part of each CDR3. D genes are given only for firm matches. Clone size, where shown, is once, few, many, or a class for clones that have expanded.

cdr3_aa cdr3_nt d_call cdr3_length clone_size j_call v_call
CASSLGGQGGSEAFF TGTGCCAGCAGCTTAGGGGGACAGGGAGGGTCTGAAGCTTTCTTT TRBD1 15 . TRBJ1-1 TRBV7-6
CSVELAGFHGELFF TGCAGCGTGGAACTAGCGGGATTCCACGGGGAGCTGTTTTTT TRBD2 14 . TRBJ2-2 TRBV29-1
CASSYRAYTEAFF TGTGCCAGCAGTTACAGGGCCTACACTGAAGCTTTCTTT . 13 . TRBJ1-1 TRBV6-5
CATSDSFTGGGETQYF TGTGCCACCAGTGATTCGTTCACAGGGGGGGGAGAGACCCAGTACTTC . 16 many TRBJ2-5 TRBV24-1
CASSHKEELFF TGTGCCAGCTCACACAAGGAGGAGCTGTTTTTT . 11 few TRBJ2-2 TRBV18
CASRPSLDSDQYF TGTGCCAGCAGACCTAGCCTCGACTCGGATCAGTACTTC . 13 many TRBJ2-4 TRBV12-3/TRBV12-4
CAISEFGTGSYEQYF TGTGCCATCAGTGAATTTGGGACAGGGAGTTACGAGCAGTACTTC TRBD1 15 . TRBJ2-7 TRBV10-3
CSVDGLSNTGELFF TGCAGCGTTGATGGTCTATCGAACACCGGGGAGCTGTTTTTT . 14 many TRBJ2-2 TRBV29-1
CASSHPGLSSNQPQHF TGTGCCAGCAGCCACCCCGGATTGTCTAGCAATCAGCCCCAGCATTTT . 16 many TRBJ1-5 TRBV16
CATSVEAGGRTGELFF TGTGCCACCTCGGTCGAAGCGGGAGGACGTACCGGGGAGCTGTTTTTT TRBD2 16 . TRBJ2-2 TRBV27
CASSLDGTGDNTGELFF TGTGCCAGCAGCTTAGATGGTACAGGGGACAACACCGGGGAGCTGTTTTTT TRBD1 17 many TRBJ2-2 TRBV11-1
CASSPQGTGFEQYF TGTGCCAGCAGTCCCCAGGGGACAGGGTTCGAGCAGTACTTC TRBD1 14 . TRBJ2-7 TRBV27
CASSGWTGTPYEQYF TGCGCCAGCAGCGGCTGGACAGGGACGCCCTACGAGCAGTACTTC TRBD1 15 . TRBJ2-7 TRBV5-1
CASSSDVRKPQHF TGTGCCAGCAGCTCGGATGTGAGGAAGCCCCAGCATTTT . 13 . TRBJ1-5 TRBV6-1
CAIEPSGGGTEAFF TGTGCCATCGAACCGTCAGGGGGGGGCACTGAAGCTTTCTTT TRBD1 14 many TRBJ1-1 TRBV10-3
CASSIRTGATVDSYEQYF TGTGCCAGTAGTATAAGGACAGGGGCGACCGTTGATTCCTACGAGCAGTACTTC TRBD1 18 once TRBJ2-7 TRBV19
CASSQDPDRYEQYF TGTGCCAGCAGCCAAGACCCGGACAGATACGAGCAGTACTTC . 14 many TRBJ2-7 TRBV14
CASSRREVSYEQYF TGTGCCAGCAGTCGGAGGGAGGTTTCCTACGAGCAGTACTTC . 14 . TRBJ2-7 TRBV3-1
CASSLVTHLGETQYF TGTGCCAGCAGCTTAGTAACACACCTCGGGGAGACCCAGTACTTC . 15 many TRBJ2-5 TRBV7-6
CASSSQNTEALF TGTGCCAGCAGTTCCCAGAACACTGAAGCTCTCTTT . 12 many TRBJ1-1 TRBV12-3/TRBV12-4
CASLGQNTEAFF TGTGCCAGCCTGGGACAGAACACTGAAGCTTTCTTT . 12 few TRBJ1-1 TRBV27
CASSPLTGNEQYF TGTGCCAGCAGCCCACTGACAGGGAACGAGCAGTACTTC TRBD1 13 many TRBJ2-7 TRBV3-1
CASSYSRASETQYF TGTGCCAGCAGTTACTCGCGGGCCAGCGAGACCCAGTACTTC . 14 . TRBJ2-5 TRBV6-5
CASSIGQGRGNQPQHF TGTGCCAGCAGCATCGGACAGGGAAGGGGCAATCAGCCCCAGCATTTT TRBD1 16 . TRBJ1-5 TRBV5-5
CASLRPQFGNTEAFF TGTGCCTCTCTGCGACCTCAGTTTGGAAACACTGAAGCTTTCTTT . 15 many TRBJ1-1 TRBV30
CASSEEGTGAYEQYF TGTGCCAGCAGTGAAGAGGGGACAGGTGCCTACGAGCAGTACTTC TRBD1 15 many TRBJ2-7 TRBV6-1
CASRRTGSSGANVLTF TGCGCCAGCAGACGAACAGGTAGCTCTGGGGCCAACGTCCTGACTTTC . 16 . TRBJ2-6 TRBV5-1
CASSNAREIQYF TGTGCCAGCAGTAACGCCCGGGAGATCCAGTACTTC . 12 . TRBJ2-5 TRBV6-1
CASWVRATGELFF TGTGCCAGCTGGGTCAGGGCCACCGGGGAGCTGTTTTTT . 13 many TRBJ2-2 TRBV28
CASGQRDSYEQYF TGTGCCAGCGGCCAGCGCGACTCCTACGAGCAGTACTTC . 13 few TRBJ2-7 TRBV28
CAWVRWGSSSGANVLTF TGTGCCTGGGTTCGATGGGGCTCAAGCTCTGGGGCCAACGTCCTGACTTTC . 17 . TRBJ2-6 TRBV30
CASSARGYGYTF TGTGCCAGCAGTGCTAGAGGGTATGGCTACACCTTC . 12 many TRBJ1-2 TRBV12-3/TRBV12-4
CASSPDWERGGTNEKLFF TGTGCCAGCAGTCCCGACTGGGAGCGAGGGGGAACTAATGAAAAACTGTTTTTT . 18 few TRBJ1-4 TRBV12-3/TRBV12-4
CATSEGARGQPQHF TGTGCCACCAGCGAGGGTGCTAGAGGTCAGCCCCAGCATTTT . 14 many TRBJ1-5 TRBV15
CASSTRQQNQPQHF TGTGCCAGCAGCACCCGACAGCAGAATCAGCCCCAGCATTTT . 14 many TRBJ1-5 TRBV4-2
CASSFMGLRATEAFF TGTGCCAGCAGTTTTATGGGGCTAAGAGCAACTGAAGCTTTCTTT . 15 many TRBJ1-1 TRBV27